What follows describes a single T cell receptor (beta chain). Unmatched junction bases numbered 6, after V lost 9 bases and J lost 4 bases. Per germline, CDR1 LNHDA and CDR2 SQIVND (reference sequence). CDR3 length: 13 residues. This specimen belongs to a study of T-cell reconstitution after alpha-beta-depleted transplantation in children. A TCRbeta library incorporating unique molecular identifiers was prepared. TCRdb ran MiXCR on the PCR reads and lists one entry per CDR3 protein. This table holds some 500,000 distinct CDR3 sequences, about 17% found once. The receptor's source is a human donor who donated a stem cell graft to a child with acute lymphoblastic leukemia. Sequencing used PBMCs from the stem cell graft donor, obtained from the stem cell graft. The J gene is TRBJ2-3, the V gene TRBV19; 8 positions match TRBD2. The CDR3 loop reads CASLAGGADTQYF. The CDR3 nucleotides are TGTGCCAGCCTTGCGGGGGGCGCAGATACGCAGTATTTT.